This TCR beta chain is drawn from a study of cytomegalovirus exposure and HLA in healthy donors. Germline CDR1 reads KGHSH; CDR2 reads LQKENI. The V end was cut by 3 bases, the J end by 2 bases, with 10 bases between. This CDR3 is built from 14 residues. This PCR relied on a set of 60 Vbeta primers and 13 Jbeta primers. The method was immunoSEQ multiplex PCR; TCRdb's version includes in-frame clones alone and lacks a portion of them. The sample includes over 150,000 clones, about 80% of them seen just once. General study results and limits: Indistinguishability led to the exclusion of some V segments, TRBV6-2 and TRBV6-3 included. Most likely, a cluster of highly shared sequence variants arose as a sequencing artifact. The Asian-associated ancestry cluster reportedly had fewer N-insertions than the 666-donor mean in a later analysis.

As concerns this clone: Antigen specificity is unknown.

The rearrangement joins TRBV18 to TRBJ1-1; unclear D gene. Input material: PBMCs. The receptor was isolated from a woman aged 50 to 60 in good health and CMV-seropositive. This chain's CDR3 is CASSPEGRNTEAFF. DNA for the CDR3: TGTGCCAGCTCACCCGAGGGCAGAAACACTGAAGCTTTCTTT. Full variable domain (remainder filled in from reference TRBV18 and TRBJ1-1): NAGVMQNPRHLVRRRGQEARLRCSPMKGHSHVYWYRQLPEEGLKFMVYLQKENIIDESGMPKERFSAEFPKEGPSILRIQQVVRGDSAAYFCASSPEGRNTEAFFGQGTRLTVV.